The 32 T cell receptor beta chains below all came from one sample that was sequenced in a study of T cell changes during pregnancy in multiple sclerosis. Produced via immunoSEQ multiplex PCR; TCRdb's table is partial and in-frame only. The profile shows around 92,000 clones, almost 95% of them singletons. The source was peripheral blood, collected in the third trimester of pregnancy. Receptor source: a female donor with multiple sclerosis, enrolled in a pregnancy study.

The chain combines TRBV7-2 with TRBJ2-5; the match to TRBD1 covers 7 bases. The CDR3 sequence is 14 residues long. J gave up 6 bases and V 3 bases, and 7 bases lay outside the gene matches. The V gene's germline CDR1 is SGHTA and CDR2 FQGNSA. CDR3 residues: CASSLGDSMQTQYF. The CDR3, as DNA: TGTGCCAGCAGCTTGGGGGACAGCATGCAGACCCAGTACTTC.

Here the CDR3 DNA reads TGTGCCAGCAGCCCACAATCCTACAATGAGCAGTTCTTC. Protein product: CASSPQSYNEQFF. The rearrangement joins TRBV5-6 to TRBJ2-1; D gene ambiguous. From germline, CDR1 is SGHDT and CDR2 YYEEEE. The CDR3 is 13 amino acids. Trimming took off 4 bases at V and 1 base at J, with 6 bases between the two ends.

The rearrangement uses TRBV19 and TRBJ2-6, with D uncertain. The CDR3 spans 14 residues. Trimming shortened V by 7 bases and J by 2 bases, and 9 bases separated the two germline ends. Germline V gene data show CDR1 as LNHDA and CDR2 as SQIVND (reference sequence). The chain's CDR3 is CASTPGAGANVLTF. As DNA, the CDR3 is TGTGCCAGTACGCCGGGTGCTGGGGCCAACGTCCTGACTTTC.

CDR3 sequence (DNA): TGTGCCAGCAGTTACGAGGTCGGAATGAACACTGAAGCTTTCTTT. This sequence encodes CASSYEVGMNTEAFF. The chain couples TRBV6-5 to TRBJ1-1; D gene ambiguous. V was pared by 2 bases and J by 0 bases, with 10 bases between. The CDR3 length is 15 residues. Germline-derived CDR1 and CDR2 are MNHEY and SVGAGI.

The chain couples TRBV28 to TRBJ2-2, with 7 bases that match TRBD2. Germline assignment: CDR1 MDHEN and CDR2 SYDVKM. Losses at the gene ends were 3 bases for V and 0 bases for J; bases not matched to a gene: 7. The CDR3 contains 17 residues. CDR3 DNA sequence: TGTGCCAGCAGTTTCCCCGAACTAGCGCCGAACACCGGGGAGCTGTTTTTT. Translation gives CASSFPELAPNTGELFF.

This sequence joins TRBV6-4 and TRBJ2-3; D possibly corresponds to TRBD2 (5 bases). The V end was cut by 3 bases, the J end by 5 bases, with 12 bases between. Germline values: CDR1 MRHNA, CDR2 SNTAGT. The CDR3 is 14 residues long. The CDR3 spells CASSETGGRDTQYF. CDR3 bases: TGTGCCAGCAGTGAAACCGGAGGCAGAGATACGCAGTATTTT.

The chain combines TRBV19 with TRBJ2-3, with TRBD2 identical over 9 bases. The trim removed 10 bases at V and 0 bases at J, leaving 8 bases unmatched. The CDR3 covers 15 residues. Germline CDR1 LNHDA, CDR2 SQIVND (reference sequence). CDR3: CATQLAGASTDTQYF. CDR3 in DNA: TGTGCCACTCAGTTAGCGGGAGCTAGCACAGATACGCAGTATTTT.

V usage is TRBV4-1 and J usage is TRBJ1-1; TRBD1 aligns across 12 bases. Germline V lookup: CDR1 MGHRA, CDR2 YSYEKL. The CDR3 totals 15 residues. With 4 bases clipped from V and 6 bases from J, the junction kept 6 bases outside the gene matches. In DNA form, the CDR3 reads TGCGCCAGCAGCCTAACCGGGACAGGGGGCCCTGAAGCTTTCTTT. Translated, it gives CASSLTGTGGPEAFF.

V gene TRBV18 combines with J gene TRBJ2-2; D may be TRBD1 (6 bases). Germline CDR1 reads KGHSH; CDR2 reads LQKENI. CDR3 size: 13 residues. The ends were cut back, 3 bases at V and 5 bases at J, with 7 bases in the middle. The DNA for the CDR3 is TGTGCCAGCTCACCTCAGGGGACCGGGGAGCTGTTTTTT. Its translation: CASSPQGTGELFF.

The V call is TRBV9, the J call TRBJ2-6, with no clear D. The V and J ends lost 3 bases and 7 bases respectively, with 5 bases between them. In germline, CDR1 is SGDLS, CDR2 YYNGEE. The CDR3 has 12 amino acids. CDR3 in DNA: TGTGCCAGCAGCGCCATTGCCAACGTCCTGACTTTC. It specifies CASSAIANVLTF.

V is TRBV5-8 and J is TRBJ2-2, with 14 bases identical to TRBD2. V trimming: 0 bases; J trimming: 4 bases; junction bases outside the gene matches: 2. Germline values: CDR1 SGHTS, CDR2 YDEGEE. CDR3 length: 17 amino acids. The CDR3 sequence is CASSLETSGRGTGELFF. The CDR3 DNA is TGTGCCAGCAGCTTGGAGACTAGCGGGAGGGGCACCGGGGAGCTGTTTTTT.

The V call is TRBV28, the J call TRBJ1-1; 9 nucleotides match TRBD1. Germline-derived CDR1 and CDR2 are MDHEN and SYDVKM. CDR3 length: 13 amino acids. With V trimmed by 6 bases and J by 7 bases, 6 bases remained unmatched. The CDR3 is CASSITGGGEAFF. In DNA form, the CDR3 reads TGTGCCAGCAGCATCACAGGGGGCGGTGAAGCTTTCTTT.

This chain connects TRBV10-3 to TRBJ2-1, with a weak D call TRBD1 (6 bases). V was clipped by 0 bases and J by 7 bases, with 16 bases between them. The CDR3 contains 16 residues. Germline CDR1 and CDR2: ENHRY and SYGVKD. CDR3 sequence (DNA): TGTGCCATCAGTGAGTCTCCGGCGAGAGGGGGAAATGAGCAGTTCTTC. Translated: CAISESPARGGNEQFF.

The chain links TRBV27 to TRBJ2-7, with TRBD1 matching over 7 bases. V lost 1 base to trimming and J lost 4 bases; unmatched junction nucleotides: 10. This CDR3 contains 16 residues. CDR1 is MNHEY and CDR2 is SMNVEV in the germline V gene (reference sequence). CDR3 sequence reads: CASSLYPGQLVYEQYF. The DNA of the CDR3 is TGTGCCAGCAGTTTATACCCGGGACAGCTAGTTTACGAGCAGTACTTC.

This clone was seen only once. The rearrangement uses TRBV7-6 and TRBJ2-2, with 11 nucleotides matching TRBD2. This CDR3 region has 16 residues. With V trimmed by 5 bases and J by 7 bases, 9 bases remained unmatched. Germline values: CDR1 SGHVS, CDR2 FNYEAQ. This CDR3 is CASSHDSSGRYGELFF. For the CDR3, the DNA is TGTGCCAGCAGCCACGACTCTAGCGGGAGGTACGGGGAGCTGTTTTTT.

The chain combines TRBV16 with TRBJ1-5; the match to TRBD1 covers 8 bases. Germline-derived CDR1 and CDR2 are KGHSY and FQNENV. V was clipped by 4 bases and J by 5 bases; unmatched bases: 7. The length of the CDR3 is 15 residues. The CDR3 region is CASSRSGTGYQPQHF. The CDR3 nucleotides read TGTGCCAGCAGCCGATCCGGGACAGGCTATCAGCCCCAGCATTTT. Filled out from reference TRBV16 and TRBJ1-5, the complete variable domain reads GEEVAQTPKHLVRGEGQKAKLYCAPIKGHSYVFWYQQVLKNEFKFLISFQNENVFDETGMPKERFSAKCLPNSPCSLEIQATKLEDSAVYFCASSRSGTGYQPQHFGDGTRLSIL.

The chain links TRBV28 to TRBJ1-5, with TRBD1 identical over 7 bases. Unmatched junction bases numbered 7, after V lost 7 bases and J lost 4 bases. The CDR3 is made up of 14 amino acids. Germline CDR1 and CDR2: MDHEN and SYDVKM. For the CDR3, the DNA is TGTGCCAGCACCAAACAGGGGTGGAATCAGCCCCAGCATTTT. Encoded protein: CASTKQGWNQPQHF. Full variable domain (remainder filled in from reference TRBV28 and TRBJ1-5): DVKVTQSSRYLVKRTGEKVFLECVQDMDHENMFWYRQDPGLGLRLIYFSYDVKMKEKGDIPEGYSVSREKKERFSLILESASTNQTSMYLCASTKQGWNQPQHFGDGTRLSIL.

The chain joins TRBV11-1 to TRBJ1-3; the D gene is possibly TRBD1 (6 bases). Trimming cost V 7 bases and J 0 bases, with 13 bases left between them. The CDR3 is 15 residues long. The V gene's germline CDR1 is SGHAT and CDR2 FQDESV (reference sequence). The CDR3 DNA reads TGTGCCAGCACTCCGTCGGACAGCTCTGGAAACACCATATATTTT. This translates into CASTPSDSSGNTIYF.

The chain is built from TRBV28 and TRBJ2-1; 10 nucleotides match TRBD2. This CDR3 region has 15 residues. V lost 1 base to trimming and J lost 8 bases; unmatched junction nucleotides: 5. Germline-derived CDR1 and CDR2 are MDHEN and SYDVKM. CDR3 residues: CASSLFASGRHEQFF. CDR3 DNA: TGTGCCAGCAGTTTATTCGCTAGCGGGAGACATGAGCAGTTCTTC. Combining the CDR3 with reference TRBV28 and TRBJ2-1 gives the whole variable domain DVKVTQSSRYLVKRTGEKVFLECVQDMDHENMFWYRQDPGLGLRLIYFSYDVKMKEKGDIPEGYSVSREKKERFSLILESASTNQTSMYLCASSLFASGRHEQFFGPGTRLTVL.

The rearrangement joins TRBV19 to TRBJ1-5, with unresolved D. V was clipped by 7 bases and J by 1 base, with 14 bases between them. The length of the CDR3 is 15 residues. Germline V CDR1 and CDR2: LNHDA, SQIVND (reference sequence). The CDR3 region is CASNIAGMSNQPQHF. In DNA, the CDR3 is TGTGCCAGTAACATAGCCGGGATGAGCAATCAGCCCCAGCATTTT.

This clone showed up just once. The J gene is TRBJ2-1, the V gene TRBV7-9, with D tentatively TRBD2 (6 bases). CDR1 SEHNR and CDR2 FQNEAQ come from the germline V gene (reference sequence). The V end lost 5 bases, the J end lost 9 bases, and 26 bases lay between the germline ends. There are 17 residues in the CDR3. The CDR3: CASSVWRDFLQQGEQFF. The CDR3 DNA reads TGTGCCAGCAGCGTGTGGCGGGACTTCCTTCAGCAAGGTGAGCAGTTCTTC.

This chain connects TRBV19 to TRBJ1-5; D not resolved. CDR1 and CDR2 (germline): LNHDA, SQIVND (reference sequence). V gave up 3 bases and J gave up 1 base, with 10 bases separating them. CDR3 length: 15 amino acids. The CDR3 loop is CASSIGELSNQPQHF. The DNA for the CDR3 is TGTGCCAGTAGTATCGGGGAATTGAGCAATCAGCCCCAGCATTTT.

The V gene is TRBV30, the J gene TRBJ1-4; D call uncertain. Germline V gene lookup returns CDR1 GTSNPN and CDR2 SVGIG (reference sequence). This CDR3 is 13 amino acids long. V dropped 2 bases and J dropped 2 bases, with 6 bases sitting between them. CDR3 DNA: TGTGCCTGGAGTACAGTTACTAATGAAAAACTGTTTTTT. This encodes CAWSTVTNEKLFF.

The rearrangement links TRBV5-1 to TRBJ1-4; D remains unclear. CDR1 and CDR2 (germline): SGHRS, YFSETQ. The CDR3 totals 15 residues. V lost 0 bases, J lost 3 bases, and 9 bases lay in between. DNA for the CDR3: TGCGCCAGCAGCTTGGCGGTGAGGCCTAATGAAAAACTGTTTTTT. It codes for CASSLAVRPNEKLFF.

This clone has a handful of counts. J is TRBJ2-7 and V is TRBV7-2; no reliable D call. Trimming left V 5 bases short and J 4 bases short, with 15 bases between. Germline V gene sequence: CDR1 SGHTA, CDR2 FQGNSA. The CDR3 has 14 amino acids. The CDR3 sequence: CASSEEPALYEQYF. Here the CDR3 DNA reads TGTGCCAGCAGCGAAGAACCAGCGCTATACGAGCAGTACTTC. Complete variable domain (other parts from reference TRBV7-2 and TRBJ2-7): GAGVSQSPSNKVTEKGKDVELRCDPISGHTALYWYRQSLGQGLEFLIYFQGNSAPDKSGLPSDRFSAERTGGSVSTLTIQRTQQEDSAVYLCASSEEPALYEQYFGPGTRLTVT.

The chain has TRBV28 and TRBJ2-3; 8 bases map to TRBD2. From germline, CDR1 is MDHEN and CDR2 SYDVKM. The V segment lost 10 bases and the J segment 0 bases; nucleotides outside the gene matches: 12. The CDR3 is 16 amino acids. The CDR3, as DNA: TGTGCCACCCGACGGGGTAGCGGGGCAAGCACAGATACGCAGTATTTT. It yields the protein CATRRGSGASTDTQYF.

V and J are TRBV29-1 and TRBJ2-1; D unresolved. The CDR3 length is 16 residues. The germline V gene encodes CDR1 SQVTM and CDR2 ANQGSEA. V lost 2 bases and J lost 0, with 14 bases in between. CDR3 in DNA: TGCAGCGTTGAACTTCCCCCGAGAAGCTCCTACAATGAGCAGTTCTTC. It translates to CSVELPPRSSYNEQFF.

The genes are TRBV6-5 and TRBJ1-2; D remains unclear. Trimming cost V 3 bases and J 1 base, with 9 bases left between them. The CDR3 length is 14 residues. CDR1 is MNHEY, CDR2 SVGAGI, per germline. As DNA, the CDR3 is TGTGCCAGCAGTTATGGTAGAGATAACTATGGCTACACCTTC. Translating gives CASSYGRDNYGYTF.

The chain combines TRBV21-1 with TRBJ1-4; TRBD1 reflects the table's D call only, with no check against the DNA. TRBV21-1 is a documented pseudogene. The CDR3 contains 12 residues. The CDR3 protein is CARRQGDEKLFF. The CDR3 DNA is TGTGCCAGACGACAGGGGGATGAAAAACTGTTTTTT.

This clone was seen a single time. V is TRBV10-3 and J is TRBJ2-2; TRBD2 matches 7 bases. Trimming removed 6 bases from V and 2 bases from J; junction bases left unmatched: 6. Germline V gives CDR1 ENHRY, CDR2 SYGVKD. This CDR3 region has 15 residues. Here the CDR3 reads CAIRSGKVNTGELFF. As DNA, the CDR3 is TGTGCCATCAGGAGCGGGAAGGTCAACACCGGGGAGCTGTTTTTT.

The V call is TRBV7-9, the J call TRBJ2-1, with 12 bases fitting TRBD2. Germline assignment: CDR1 SEHNR and CDR2 FQNEAQ (reference sequence). The CDR3 is 15 amino acids. With V trimmed by 2 bases and J by 6 bases, 2 bases remained unmatched. The CDR3 DNA follows: TGTGCCAGCAGCTTAAAACTAGCGGGGGGCAATGAGCAGTTCTTC. Protein: CASSLKLAGGNEQFF.

In its sample, this clone was seen once. The gene calls are TRBV28 and TRBJ2-1; TRBD1 matches 8 bases. The length of the CDR3 is 14 residues. The junction had 7 bases not matched to a gene; V was cut back by 6 bases and J by 6 bases. Germline CDR1 MDHEN, CDR2 SYDVKM. The DNA of the CDR3 is TGTGCCAGCAGCCCGGGGGACAGGTTCAATGAGCAGTTCTTC. Translating it yields CASSPGDRFNEQFF.